This T cell receptor (beta chain) was captured by sequencing in a study of cytomegalovirus exposure and HLA in healthy donors. The primer mix had 60 Vbeta and 13 Jbeta primers. Measured with immunoSEQ multiplex PCR; TCRdb has only the in-frame clones, and not every one. This table holds 100,000 to 150,000 clones, 81% found once. This CDR3 is 14 amino acids long. Germline-derived CDR1 and CDR2 are ENHRY and SYGVKD. V shed 5 bases and J shed 2 bases, with 12 bases lying between them. The specimen sequenced was PBMCs. The clonotype was recovered from a young man in good health and CMV-seronegative. The V call is TRBV10-3, the J call TRBJ1-1; weak D call: TRBD1 (5 bases). The CDR3 DNA sequence: TGTGCCATCAGTAAGGACACCTTTAACACTGAAGCTTTCTTT. As protein: CAISKDTFNTEAFF.